The 21 T cell receptor beta chains presented below share a single source sample, sequenced in a study of T-cell reconstitution after alpha-beta-depleted transplantation in children. Researchers prepared the TCRbeta library using unique molecular identifiers, the study reports. Using its own MiXCR run on the PCR reads, TCRdb lists one record per CDR3 protein. The table lists a few hundred thousand distinct CDR3 sequences, over 20% of them singletons. The sample was PBMCs, taken before TCRalphabeta/CD19-depleted stem cell transplant. The receptors were sampled from a girl aged 2 to 10 with Fanconi anemia, due to receive a stem cell transplant.

The chain has TRBV28 and TRBJ2-3, with TRBD1 identical over 8 bases. The CDR3 extends over 17 amino acids. In germline, CDR1 is MDHEN, CDR2 SYDVKM. Trimming at V came to 4 bases and at J to 4 bases, leaving 13 bases not matched to a gene. DNA for the CDR3: TGTGCCAGCAGTTCTATCCCCGGACAGGGCTTCCCAGATACGCAGTATTTT. This translates into CASSSIPGQGFPDTQYF. Combining the CDR3 with reference TRBV28 and TRBJ2-3 gives the whole variable domain DVKVTQSSRYLVKRTGEKVFLECVQDMDHENMFWYRQDPGLGLRLIYFSYDVKMKEKGDIPEGYSVSREKKERFSLILESASTNQTSMYLCASSSIPGQGFPDTQYFGPGTRLTVL.

The table lists this clonotype with many counts. The chain joins TRBV7-9 to TRBJ2-6; no reliable D call. Germline CDR1 and CDR2: SEHNR and FQNEAQ (reference sequence). V dropped 6 bases and J dropped 0 bases, with 18 bases sitting between them. The CDR3 sequence is 18 residues long. DNA of the CDR3: TGTGCCAGCAGATTTAGTCCCCGCTTGTTCTCTGGGGCCAACGTCCTGACTTTC. This translates into CASRFSPRLFSGANVLTF.

This clonotype was counted ten times or more. This rearrangement joins TRBV29-1 to TRBJ2-5, with 7 bases that match TRBD2. Losses at the gene ends were 3 bases for V and 1 base for J; bases not matched to a gene: 5. The CDR3 spans 14 residues. The germline V gene has CDR1 SQVTM and CDR2 ANQGSEA. The CDR3 DNA reads as TGCAGCGTTGATTGGGGGGGGTCCCAAGAGACCCAGTACTTC. This encodes CSVDWGGSQETQYF.

This clonotype was picked up many times. This chain connects TRBV12-3 or TRBV12-4 to TRBJ2-5, with TRBD2 identical over 8 bases. CDR3 length equals 15 residues. J lost 5 bases, V lost 6 bases, and 11 bases had no gene match. CDR3 sequence (DNA): TGTGCCAGCAGGATGGAAGCGGGGGCACTGGAGACCCAGTACTTC. This codes for CASRMEAGALETQYF.

The CDR3 nucleotides are TGTGCCACCAGCAGCCTCAAGGCCGTTGCAGATACGCAGTATTTT. It is translated as CATSSLKAVADTQYF. The rearrangement links TRBV15 to TRBJ2-3; D remains unclear. Germline V CDR1 and CDR2: LNHNV, YYDKDF (reference sequence). CDR3 size: 15 residues. V gave up 3 bases and J gave up 4 bases, with 14 bases separating them.

This clonotype was seen at least ten times. The chain has TRBV4-2 and TRBJ2-5; D is ambiguous. The V end was cut by 0 bases, the J end by 1 base, with 24 bases between. The CDR3 has 20 amino acids. From germline, CDR1 is LGHNA and CDR2 YNFKEQ. The chain's CDR3 is CASSQEVYGGVAEFQETQYF. For the CDR3, the DNA is TGTGCCAGCAGCCAAGAAGTTTATGGTGGGGTTGCGGAGTTCCAAGAGACCCAGTACTTC.

This chain connects TRBV20-1 to TRBJ1-6; D is ambiguous. Germline CDR1 DFQATT, CDR2 SNEGSKA (reference sequence). The CDR3 sequence is 11 residues long. V shed 3 bases and J shed 10 bases, with 7 bases lying between them. The CDR3 DNA sequence: TGCAGTGCTAGCAGGAGGTCACCCCTCCACTTT. Protein: CSASRRSPLHF.

This clonotype was seen at least ten times. This chain uses TRBV29-1 with TRBJ2-7; D unclear. CDR1 SQVTM and CDR2 ANQGSEA come from the germline V gene. Trimming left V 1 base short and J 6 bases short, with 13 bases between. The CDR3 runs 13 residues. The CDR3 loop is CSVEGVGRAEQYF. CDR3 DNA sequence: TGCAGCGTTGAAGGAGTTGGTAGGGCCGAGCAGTACTTC.

This clonotype was recorded many times. The chain employs TRBV5-1 and TRBJ1-2; D not resolved. V lost 2 bases to trimming and J lost 8 bases, with 13 bases between them. This CDR3 is 13 amino acids long. The V gene's germline CDR1 is SGHRS and CDR2 YFSETQ. CDR3 sequence: CASSLGTADGYTF. CDR3 in DNA: TGCGCCAGCAGCTTAGGCACCGCCGACGGCTACACCTTC.

This clonotype was seen repeatedly, ten times or more. The V gene is TRBV29-1, the J gene TRBJ2-7, with D unclear. V dropped 0 bases and J dropped 3 bases, with 6 bases sitting between them. This CDR3 region has 12 residues. Germline V gene sequence: CDR1 SQVTM, CDR2 ANQGSEA. In DNA, the CDR3 is TGCAGCGTTGAAGATCACGTCTACGAGCAGTACTTC. Translation gives CSVEDHVYEQYF.

The table lists this clonotype with a few counts. V is TRBV5-1 and J is TRBJ2-1; 10 bases map to TRBD2. The J segment lost 6 bases and the V segment lost 4 bases, leaving 4 bases of the junction unmatched. Per germline, CDR1 SGHRS and CDR2 YFSETQ. The CDR3 has 14 amino acids. The CDR3 here is CASSQPSGSNEQFF. In DNA form, the CDR3 reads TGCGCCAGCAGCCAGCCTAGCGGGAGCAATGAGCAGTTCTTC. Full variable domain (rest looked up from reference TRBV5-1 and TRBJ2-1): KAGVTQTPRYLIKTRGQQVTLSCSPISGHRSVSWYQQTPGQGLQFLFEYFSETQRNKGNFPGRFSGRQFSNSRSEMNVSTLELGDSALYLCASSQPSGSNEQFFGPGTRLTVL.

This clonotype was seen ten or more times. The rearrangement links TRBV6-1 to TRBJ1-6, with 9 bases that match TRBD1. The CDR3 is made up of 16 amino acids. Trimming at V came to 6 bases and at J to 7 bases, leaving 10 bases not matched to a gene. Germline CDR1 and CDR2: MNHNS and SASEGT. In nucleotides, the CDR3 is TGTGCCAGCAGCCCTTCTTCGACAGGGGGGAATTCACCCCTCCACTTT. As protein: CASSPSSTGGNSPLHF.

The sample holds a few counts of this clonotype. The chain's CDR3 is CASSPPIRTSGVEQFF. The CDR3 nucleotides read TGTGCCAGCAGTCCACCGATAAGGACTAGCGGTGTAGAGCAGTTCTTC. J is TRBJ2-1 and V is TRBV12-3 or TRBV12-4; 10 bases match TRBD2. V was clipped by 5 bases and J by 10 bases; unmatched bases: 14. CDR3 size: 16 residues.

As concerns this clonotype: A read error may produce the germline difference seen at one junction end. V is TRBV20-1 and J is TRBJ2-1, with TRBD1 identical over 7 bases. Germline V gives CDR1 DFQATT, CDR2 SNEGSKA (reference sequence). This CDR3 has 11 amino acids. CDR3 loop: CSARDRTGLVF. The DNA for the CDR3 is TGCAGTGCTAGAGATAGGACAGGCTTAGTCTTC.

This chain links TRBV6-5 with TRBJ2-7, with D possibly being TRBD2 (5 bases). This CDR3 comprises 14 residues. Germline values: CDR1 MNHEY, CDR2 SVGAGI. V gave up 2 bases and J gave up 6 bases, with 14 bases separating them. The CDR3, as DNA: TGTGCCAGCAGTTACGACGGGGAGAGGACCGAGCAGTACTTC. Translated, it gives CASSYDGERTEQYF.

At least ten counts were recorded for this clonotype. This rearrangement joins TRBV5-1 to TRBJ1-1, with 7 bases aligning to TRBD1. Losses at the gene ends were 0 bases for V and 5 bases for J; bases not matched to a gene: 1. The germline gives CDR1 SGHRS, CDR2 YFSETQ. The CDR3 is 13 residues long. The CDR3 nucleotides read TGCGCCAGCAGCTTGGTGGACAGGACTGAAGCTTTCTTT. Protein sequence: CASSLVDRTEAFF.

This clonotype was seen a few times. CDR3 nucleotides: TGCGCCAGCAGTCAATCGACTAAACTTTCAACAGTTCCCTACAATGAGCAGTTCTTC. Protein sequence: CASSQSTKLSTVPYNEQFF. The J gene is TRBJ2-1, the V gene TRBV23-1; the D gene is possibly TRBD2 (5 bases). TRBV23-1 is filed as an ORF, its function uncertain. V lost 0 bases and J 2 bases, leaving 20 bases between the germline ends. This CDR3 comprises 19 residues.

This clonotype was observed a few times. The chain has TRBV7-3 and TRBJ2-1; D ambiguous. Germline-derived CDR1 and CDR2 are SGHTA and FQGTGA. The CDR3 runs 14 residues. V lost 1 base and J 5 bases, leaving 9 bases between the germline ends. The CDR3 region is CASSLIRQDNEQFF. The CDR3 nucleotides are TGTGCCAGCAGCTTAATCCGGCAGGACAATGAGCAGTTCTTC.

The chain couples TRBV20-1 to TRBJ1-6; D might be TRBD1 (5 bases). There are 15 residues in the CDR3. V was cut by 5 bases and J by 6 bases, with 17 bases left in between. Germline CDR1 is DFQATT and CDR2 is SNEGSKA (reference sequence). Here the CDR3 reads CSAASLGRANSPLHF. The CDR3 coding sequence is TGCAGTGCTGCTTCCTTGGGCAGGGCTAATTCACCCCTCCACTTT.

This clonotype has just one count. The chain carries TRBV20-1 and TRBJ1-2, with TRBD1 matching over 10 bases. Germline lookup yields CDR1 DFQATT and CDR2 SNEGSKA (reference sequence). CDR3 size: 13 residues. V was clipped by 6 bases and J by 7 bases; unmatched bases: 8. The CDR3: CSAYGQGDGGYTF. The CDR3 region has the DNA TGCAGTGCCTATGGACAGGGGGATGGTGGCTACACCTTC.

This chain's CDR3 is CSARRWGGWDEQFF. The CDR3 DNA sequence: TGCAGTGCTAGAAGGTGGGGGGGTTGGGATGAGCAGTTCTTC. The genes are TRBV20-1 and TRBJ2-1, with 7 bases that match TRBD2. The CDR3 is made up of 14 amino acids. CDR1 is DFQATT, CDR2 SNEGSKA, per germline (reference sequence). V was pared by 2 bases and J by 8 bases, with 9 bases of the junction left unmatched.